A selection of T cell receptor beta chains follows, all from one sample in a study of blood T cell repertoires in COVID-19. Sequencing was performed with immunoSEQ multiplex PCR; in TCRdb, only in-frame clones are kept and a portion is missing. The sample shows roughly 50,000 clones, roughly 87% of them seen only once. The sequenced sample was peripheral blood. These receptor sequences come from a human donor with active COVID-19. The donor label of this sample is uncertain. CDR3s include the opening cysteine and the closing phenylalanine or tryptophan. D genes are given only for firm matches. Clone size is given for some rows only: seen once, a few or many times, or a class if the clone is expanded.

d_call: NA
v_call: TRBV27
j_call: TRBJ1-1
clone_size: once
cdr3_nt: TGTGCCAGCAGTACAGGGTTGAACACTGAAGCTTTCTTT
cdr3_aa: CASSTGLNTEAFF

d_call: TRBD1
v_call: TRBV5-1
j_call: TRBJ1-1
clone_size: NA
cdr3_nt: TGCGCCAGCAGCCTTACAGGGGTGGTGAACACTGAAGCTTTCTTT
cdr3_aa: CASSLTGVVNTEAFF

d_call: NA
v_call: TRBV7-2
j_call: TRBJ2-7
clone_size: NA
cdr3_nt: TGTGCCAGCAGCTTAGGCCTTGTGCGACAGGTTACCTACGAGCAGTACTTC
cdr3_aa: CASSLGLVRQVTYEQYF

d_call: NA
v_call: TRBV7-9
j_call: TRBJ2-1
clone_size: NA
cdr3_nt: TGTGCCAGCAGCTTCCAGGCGGGGTACAATGAGCAGTTCTTC
cdr3_aa: CASSFQAGYNEQFF

d_call: TRBD1
v_call: TRBV5-6
j_call: TRBJ1-2
clone_size: NA
cdr3_nt: TGTGCCAGCAGCTTGACAGGGGAATACTATGGCTACACCTTC
cdr3_aa: CASSLTGEYYGYTF

d_call: NA
v_call: TRBV5-1
j_call: TRBJ2-3
clone_size: NA
cdr3_nt: TGCGCCAGCAGCTTGGATGATAGATTTACGCAGTATTTT
cdr3_aa: CASSLDDRFTQYF

d_call: TRBD2
v_call: TRBV3-1/TRBV3-2
j_call: TRBJ2-1
clone_size: NA
cdr3_nt: TGTGCCAGCAGAACTAGCGGGGGACACAATGAGCAGTTCTTC
cdr3_aa: CASRTSGGHNEQFF

d_call: NA
v_call: TRBV5-5
j_call: TRBJ1-1
clone_size: few
cdr3_nt: TGTGCCAGCAGCTCCACGGCGAACAGAAACACTGAAGCTTTCTTT
cdr3_aa: CASSSTANRNTEAFF

d_call: TRBD2
v_call: TRBV4-2
j_call: TRBJ2-5
clone_size: NA
cdr3_nt: TGTGCCAGCAGTACTAGCGGGGGGTACCAAGAGACCCAGTACTTC
cdr3_aa: CASSTSGGYQETQYF

d_call: NA
v_call: TRBV29-1
j_call: TRBJ1-2
clone_size: NA
cdr3_nt: TGCAGCGTTGCGGGGGTCGGGGGAGGCTACACCTTC
cdr3_aa: CSVAGVGGGYTF

d_call: NA
v_call: TRBV5-6
j_call: TRBJ1-1
clone_size: once
cdr3_nt: TGTGCCAGCAGGGGAGGATCTGAAGCTTTCTTT
cdr3_aa: CASRGGSEAFF

d_call: NA
v_call: TRBV7-3
j_call: TRBJ1-5
clone_size: NA
cdr3_nt: TGTGCCAGCAGCCCCACCGCGGGCAGCAATCAGCCCCAGCATTTT
cdr3_aa: CASSPTAGSNQPQHF

d_call: NA
v_call: TRBV15
j_call: TRBJ2-1
clone_size: NA
cdr3_nt: TGTGCCACCAGCAGAGATTGGTACGGACAATTCGAGCAGTTCTTC
cdr3_aa: CATSRDWYGQFEQFF

d_call: TRBD2
v_call: TRBV7-3
j_call: TRBJ2-3
clone_size: NA
cdr3_nt: TGTGCCAGCAGCCCGCAACGGTGGGCTAGCGGGGCCACAGATACGCAGTATTTT
cdr3_aa: CASSPQRWASGATDTQYF

d_call: NA
v_call: TRBV12-3/TRBV12-4
j_call: TRBJ1-5
clone_size: few
cdr3_nt: TGTGCCAGCAGTTATGGGGGCTCGGCGCCCCAGCATTTT
cdr3_aa: CASSYGGSAPQHF

d_call: TRBD1
v_call: TRBV3-1/TRBV3-2
j_call: TRBJ1-2
clone_size: NA
cdr3_nt: TGTGCCAGCAGCCCAGGGGCAGGGGGCAGGGTGGGGTATGGCTACACCTTC
cdr3_aa: CASSPGAGGRVGYGYTF

d_call: TRBD1
v_call: TRBV7-7
j_call: TRBJ1-6
clone_size: NA
cdr3_nt: TGTGCTAGCAGCTTAAGTGAGGGCAAGGGACAGGGCTTATATAATTCACCCCTCCACTTT
cdr3_aa: CASSLSEGKGQGLYNSPLHF

d_call: NA
v_call: TRBV9
j_call: TRBJ2-7
clone_size: NA
cdr3_nt: TGTGCCAGCAGCGTAGGTCCCCTTACCTACGAGCAGTACTTC
cdr3_aa: CASSVGPLTYEQYF

d_call: NA
v_call: TRBV6-2/TRBV6-3
j_call: TRBJ2-1
clone_size: NA
cdr3_nt: TGTGCCAGCAGTTACTCGAACTTACTAGAGCAGTTCTTC
cdr3_aa: CASSYSNLLEQFF